A selection of T cell receptor beta chains follows, all from one sample in a study of brain metastases from non-small cell lung cancer. Profiled with immunoSEQ multiplex PCR; TCRdb holds only in-frame clones, not every one. The profile shows 1,600 or so clones, just over 90% of them singletons. The sequenced sample consisted of tissue from a brain metastasis. Every receptor here comes from a donor aged 40 or older with non-small cell lung cancer. CDR3s include the opening cysteine and the closing phenylalanine or tryptophan. The order of the fields is J gene, CDR3 length, D gene, clone size, V gene, CDR3 protein, CDR3 DNA. D genes are given only for firm matches. Only some rows state a clone size, as once, few, many or a class for expanded clones.

j_call: TRBJ2-7
cdr3_length: 16
d_call: .
clone_size: .
v_call: TRBV6-1
cdr3_aa: CASSEMKGTFSYEQYF
cdr3_nt: TGTGCCAGCAGTGAAATGAAAGGGACATTCTCCTACGAGCAGTACTTC

j_call: TRBJ1-3
cdr3_length: 13
d_call: TRBD1
clone_size: .
v_call: TRBV5-1
cdr3_aa: CASSPDRRNIIYF
cdr3_nt: TGCGCCAGCAGTCCGGACAGGAGGAACATCATATATTTT

j_call: TRBJ2-2
cdr3_length: 14
d_call: .
clone_size: .
v_call: TRBV6-5
cdr3_aa: CASSLEPNTGELFF
cdr3_nt: TGTGCCAGCAGTCTAGAGCCCAACACCGGGGAGCTGTTTTTT

j_call: TRBJ2-5
cdr3_length: 14
d_call: TRBD2
clone_size: .
v_call: TRBV29-1
cdr3_aa: CSVELAGVEETQYF
cdr3_nt: TGCAGCGTTGAACTAGCGGGGGTCGAAGAGACCCAGTACTTC

j_call: TRBJ2-5
cdr3_length: 18
d_call: .
clone_size: once
v_call: TRBV9
cdr3_aa: CASSVGPTVTEARETQYF
cdr3_nt: TGTGCCAGCAGCGTAGGCCCGACAGTCACAGAGGCGAGAGAGACCCAGTACTTC

j_call: TRBJ2-1
cdr3_length: 12
d_call: .
clone_size: .
v_call: TRBV4-3
cdr3_aa: CASSQVGNEQFF
cdr3_nt: TGCGCCAGCAGCCAAGTAGGGAATGAGCAGTTCTTC

j_call: TRBJ2-3
cdr3_length: 15
d_call: TRBD2
clone_size: .
v_call: TRBV18
cdr3_aa: CASSPRTSDTDTQYF
cdr3_nt: TGTGCCAGCTCACCACGGACTAGCGACACAGATACGCAGTATTTT

j_call: TRBJ2-5
cdr3_length: 12
d_call: TRBD1
clone_size: .
v_call: TRBV2
cdr3_aa: CASRDRQETQYF
cdr3_nt: TGTGCCAGCAGGGACAGGCAAGAGACCCAGTACTTC

j_call: TRBJ2-2
cdr3_length: 14
d_call: TRBD1
clone_size: .
v_call: TRBV6-6
cdr3_aa: CASRQRGQVGELFF
cdr3_nt: TGTGCCAGCAGACAAAGGGGGCAGGTCGGGGAGCTGTTTTTT

j_call: TRBJ1-5
cdr3_length: 14
d_call: TRBD1
clone_size: .
v_call: TRBV6-2/TRBV6-3
cdr3_aa: CASSYTGDEWPQHF
cdr3_nt: TGTGCCAGCAGTTACACAGGGGATGAATGGCCCCAGCATTTT

j_call: TRBJ1-5
cdr3_length: 15
d_call: TRBD1
clone_size: .
v_call: TRBV19
cdr3_aa: CASTRTGYSNQPQHF
cdr3_nt: TGTGCCAGTACCAGGACAGGGTATAGCAATCAGCCCCAGCATTTT

j_call: TRBJ1-1
cdr3_length: 13
d_call: .
clone_size: .
v_call: TRBV15
cdr3_aa: CATSRSDSTEAFF
cdr3_nt: TGTGCCACCAGCAGGTCCGACAGCACTGAAGCTTTCTTT

j_call: TRBJ1-1
cdr3_length: 18
d_call: .
clone_size: .
v_call: TRBV4-1
cdr3_aa: CASSRSSLRRTEDTEAFF
cdr3_nt: TGCGCCAGCAGCCGTTCTTCTCTACGTCGGACAGAAGACACTGAAGCTTTCTTT

j_call: TRBJ1-2
cdr3_length: 14
d_call: .
clone_size: .
v_call: TRBV2
cdr3_aa: CASSEQGGHYGYTF
cdr3_nt: TGTGCCAGCAGTGAACAGGGAGGGCACTATGGCTACACCTTC

j_call: TRBJ1-1
cdr3_length: 15
d_call: .
clone_size: .
v_call: TRBV6-5
cdr3_aa: CASSYSDLRRTEAFF
cdr3_nt: TGTGCCAGCAGTTACTCGGACCTAAGAAGAACTGAAGCTTTCTTT

j_call: TRBJ2-7
cdr3_length: 15
d_call: TRBD1
clone_size: .
v_call: TRBV10-3
cdr3_aa: CAISVTTGGPHEQYF
cdr3_nt: TGTGCCATCAGTGTAACGACAGGGGGCCCCCACGAGCAGTACTTC

j_call: TRBJ1-2
cdr3_length: 13
d_call: .
clone_size: .
v_call: TRBV7-9
cdr3_aa: CASSLDLGYGYTF
cdr3_nt: TGTGCCAGCAGCTTGGACCTAGGCTATGGCTACACCTTC

j_call: TRBJ1-6
cdr3_length: 18
d_call: .
clone_size: .
v_call: TRBV5-8
cdr3_aa: CASSHSHRERGSGSPLHF
cdr3_nt: TGTGCCAGCAGTCACTCACACCGGGAGAGGGGAAGCGGTTCACCCCTCCACTTT

j_call: TRBJ2-1
cdr3_length: 12
d_call: .
clone_size: .
v_call: TRBV29-1
cdr3_aa: CSVDRGYNEQFF
cdr3_nt: TGCAGCGTTGACAGGGGCTACAATGAGCAGTTCTTC

j_call: TRBJ1-6
cdr3_length: 15
d_call: .
clone_size: .
v_call: TRBV5-6
cdr3_aa: CASSLKERQDSPLHF
cdr3_nt: TGTGCCAGCAGCTTGAAGGAGAGACAAGATTCACCCCTCCACTTT

j_call: TRBJ2-7
cdr3_length: 14
d_call: .
clone_size: .
v_call: TRBV4-3
cdr3_aa: CASSQGMFRKGTVF
cdr3_nt: TGCGCCAGCAGCCAAGGAATGTTTCGGAAAGGGACGGTCTTC

j_call: TRBJ2-5
cdr3_length: 12
d_call: .
clone_size: .
v_call: TRBV19
cdr3_aa: CASSSGAETQYF
cdr3_nt: TGTGCCAGTAGTTCGGGGGCAGAGACCCAGTACTTC

j_call: TRBJ1-6
cdr3_length: 14
d_call: .
clone_size: .
v_call: TRBV6-5
cdr3_aa: CASIHRGYNSPLHF
cdr3_nt: TGTGCCAGCATCCATAGGGGTTATAATTCACCCCTCCACTTT

j_call: TRBJ1-5
cdr3_length: 12
d_call: .
clone_size: .
v_call: TRBV9
cdr3_aa: CASSEGNQPQHF
cdr3_nt: TGTGCCAGTAGCGAGGGCAATCAGCCCCAGCATTTT

j_call: TRBJ2-5
cdr3_length: 16
d_call: TRBD1
clone_size: once
v_call: TRBV5-1
cdr3_aa: CASSSLGGQYQETQYF
cdr3_nt: TGCGCCAGCAGCTCCCTAGGGGGACAGTACCAAGAGACCCAGTACTTC

j_call: TRBJ1-1
cdr3_length: 13
d_call: .
clone_size: .
v_call: TRBV30
cdr3_aa: CAWSVVREDEVFF
cdr3_nt: TGTGCCTGGAGTGTTGTCAGAGAAGATGAAGTTTTCTTT

j_call: TRBJ2-5
cdr3_length: 15
d_call: .
clone_size: .
v_call: TRBV5-4
cdr3_aa: CASSSGTKGGETQYF
cdr3_nt: TGTGCCAGCAGCTCCGGGACCAAGGGGGGAGAGACCCAGTACTTC

j_call: TRBJ1-6
cdr3_length: 19
d_call: .
clone_size: .
v_call: TRBV27
cdr3_aa: CASSLIYSLLGPDNSPLHF
cdr3_nt: TGTGCCAGCAGTTTAATTTACAGCCTTTTGGGGCCGGATAATTCACCCCTCCACTTT

j_call: TRBJ2-3
cdr3_length: 15
d_call: .
clone_size: .
v_call: TRBV14
cdr3_aa: CASSQGRGTYDTQYF
cdr3_nt: TGTGCCAGCAGCCAAGGACGGGGGACCTACGATACGCAGTATTTT

j_call: TRBJ1-6
cdr3_length: 15
d_call: .
clone_size: .
v_call: TRBV2
cdr3_aa: CASSEGIRDNSPLHF
cdr3_nt: TGTGCCAGCAGTGAGGGGATCAGGGATAATTCACCCCTCCACTTT

j_call: TRBJ1-1
cdr3_length: 15
d_call: .
clone_size: .
v_call: TRBV13
cdr3_aa: CASSLGGGRGTEAFF
cdr3_nt: TGTGCCAGCAGCCTAGGTGGGGGCCGGGGCACTGAAGCTTTCTTT

j_call: TRBJ1-1
cdr3_length: 13
d_call: .
clone_size: .
v_call: TRBV7-9
cdr3_aa: CASSLKAGTEAFF
cdr3_nt: TGTGCCAGCAGCTTAAAGGCAGGAACTGAAGCTTTCTTT

j_call: TRBJ1-5
cdr3_length: 15
d_call: .
clone_size: .
v_call: TRBV28
cdr3_aa: CASSPLRGGNQPQHF
cdr3_nt: TGTGCCAGCAGCCCCCTCAGAGGAGGCAATCAGCCCCAGCATTTT

j_call: TRBJ1-1
cdr3_length: 13
d_call: .
clone_size: .
v_call: TRBV5-5
cdr3_aa: CASSLWVQNEAFF
cdr3_nt: TGTGCCAGCAGCTTGTGGGTTCAAAATGAAGCTTTCTTT

j_call: TRBJ1-1
cdr3_length: 18
d_call: TRBD1
clone_size: .
v_call: TRBV29-1
cdr3_aa: CSVPEEWTGGRGDTEAFF
cdr3_nt: TGCAGCGTGCCTGAAGAGTGGACAGGGGGCAGAGGGGACACTGAAGCTTTCTTT

j_call: TRBJ1-3
cdr3_length: 14
d_call: .
clone_size: few
v_call: TRBV7-2
cdr3_aa: CASSFTGAGNTIYF
cdr3_nt: TGTGCCAGCAGCTTCACGGGAGCCGGAAACACCATATATTTT

j_call: TRBJ2-2
cdr3_length: 15
d_call: TRBD2
clone_size: .
v_call: TRBV28
cdr3_aa: CASSLAGGDTGELFF
cdr3_nt: TGTGCCAGCAGTCTAGCGGGGGGGGACACCGGGGAGCTGTTTTTT

j_call: TRBJ1-6
cdr3_length: 14
d_call: .
clone_size: once
v_call: TRBV6-6
cdr3_aa: CASSFQSSGGTLHF
cdr3_nt: TGTGCCAGCAGTTTTCAATCCTCCGGCGGAACCCTCCACTTT

j_call: TRBJ1-3
cdr3_length: 13
d_call: TRBD1
clone_size: .
v_call: TRBV5-1
cdr3_aa: CASSPDRRNTIYF
cdr3_nt: TGTGCCAGCAGTCCGGACAGGAGGAACACCATATATTTT

j_call: TRBJ1-1
cdr3_length: 16
d_call: .
clone_size: .
v_call: TRBV7-2
cdr3_aa: CASSLLGPGGPTEAFF
cdr3_nt: TGTGCCAGCAGCTTATTAGGGCCGGGGGGACCCACTGAAGCTTTCTTT

j_call: TRBJ2-1
cdr3_length: 15
d_call: TRBD1
clone_size: few
v_call: TRBV5-4
cdr3_aa: CASSADRGPYNEQFF
cdr3_nt: TGTGCCAGCAGCGCCGACAGGGGACCCTACAATGAGCAGTTCTTC

j_call: TRBJ1-2
cdr3_length: 13
d_call: TRBD1
clone_size: .
v_call: TRBV6-1
cdr3_aa: CASGGQGAEGYTF
cdr3_nt: TGTGCCAGCGGTGGACAGGGGGCCGAGGGCTACACCTTC

j_call: TRBJ1-1
cdr3_length: 11
d_call: .
clone_size: once
v_call: TRBV5-6
cdr3_aa: CASSLYREAFF
cdr3_nt: TGTGCCAGCAGCTTGTACAGGGAAGCTTTCTTT

j_call: TRBJ2-7
cdr3_length: 15
d_call: TRBD2
clone_size: .
v_call: TRBV4-3
cdr3_aa: CASSQDYSGAYEQYF
cdr3_nt: TGCGCCAGCAGCCAAGATTATAGCGGGGCCTACGAGCAGTACTTC

j_call: TRBJ1-1
cdr3_length: 16
d_call: .
clone_size: .
v_call: TRBV7-2
cdr3_aa: CASSFQGSLVNTEAFF
cdr3_nt: TGTGCCAGCAGCTTTCAGGGGAGCCTAGTGAACACTGAAGCTTTCTTT

j_call: TRBJ1-5
cdr3_length: 13
d_call: .
clone_size: .
v_call: TRBV19
cdr3_aa: CASSNVGSQPQHF
cdr3_nt: TGTGCCAGTAGTAATGTCGGAAGTCAGCCCCAGCATTTT

j_call: TRBJ1-2
cdr3_length: 15
d_call: TRBD1
clone_size: once
v_call: TRBV2
cdr3_aa: CASRDTDRRDYGYTF
cdr3_nt: TGTGCCAGCAGAGACACGGACAGGAGAGACTATGGCTACACCTTC

j_call: TRBJ2-1
cdr3_length: 16
d_call: TRBD2
clone_size: .
v_call: TRBV5-6
cdr3_aa: CASSHQAGGSYNEQFF
cdr3_nt: TGTGCCAGCAGCCACCAAGCGGGAGGCTCCTACAATGAGCAGTTCTTC

j_call: TRBJ1-1
cdr3_length: 14
d_call: .
clone_size: .
v_call: TRBV7-2
cdr3_aa: CASRPRLANTEAFF
cdr3_nt: TGTGCCAGCCGGCCGAGGCTAGCGAACACTGAAGCTTTCTTT

j_call: TRBJ1-6
cdr3_length: 12
d_call: .
clone_size: .
v_call: TRBV19
cdr3_aa: CASSQGYSPLHF
cdr3_nt: TGTGCCAGTAGTCAGGGTTATTCACCCCTCCACTTT

j_call: TRBJ1-5
cdr3_length: 15
d_call: .
clone_size: .
v_call: TRBV19
cdr3_aa: CASSIEGQLNQPQHF
cdr3_nt: TGTGCCAGTAGTATAGAAGGGCAGCTCAATCAGCCCCAGCATTTT

j_call: TRBJ2-5
cdr3_length: 18
d_call: .
clone_size: .
v_call: TRBV7-2
cdr3_aa: CASSFLPRGSLLSETQYF
cdr3_nt: TGTGCCAGCAGCTTTCTACCTAGAGGTTCCCTCCTTTCAGAGACCCAGTACTTC

j_call: TRBJ1-6
cdr3_length: 15
d_call: .
clone_size: .
v_call: TRBV4-3
cdr3_aa: CASSQEDGASGPLHF
cdr3_nt: TGCGCCAGCAGCCAAGAGGATGGGGCATCAGGACCCCTCCACTTT

j_call: TRBJ1-6
cdr3_length: 13
d_call: .
clone_size: .
v_call: TRBV7-3
cdr3_aa: CASSLSLGAPLHF
cdr3_nt: TGTGCCAGCAGCCTAAGCCTAGGGGCACCCCTCCACTTT

j_call: TRBJ1-2
cdr3_length: 14
d_call: .
clone_size: .
v_call: TRBV2
cdr3_aa: CASSEGAELYGYTF
cdr3_nt: TGTGCCAGCAGTGAGGGGGCTGAACTCTATGGCTACACCTTC